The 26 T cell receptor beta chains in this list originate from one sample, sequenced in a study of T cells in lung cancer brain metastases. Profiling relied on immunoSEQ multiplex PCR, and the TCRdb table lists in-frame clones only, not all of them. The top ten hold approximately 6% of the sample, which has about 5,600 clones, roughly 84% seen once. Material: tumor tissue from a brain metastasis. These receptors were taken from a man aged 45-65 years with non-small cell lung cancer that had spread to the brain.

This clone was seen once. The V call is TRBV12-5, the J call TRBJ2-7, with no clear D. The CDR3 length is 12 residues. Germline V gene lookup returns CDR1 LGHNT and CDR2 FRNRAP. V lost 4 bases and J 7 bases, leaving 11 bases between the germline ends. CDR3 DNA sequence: TGTGCTAGTGGTTGGGATAATGGGGAGCAGTACTTC. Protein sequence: CASGWDNGEQYF.

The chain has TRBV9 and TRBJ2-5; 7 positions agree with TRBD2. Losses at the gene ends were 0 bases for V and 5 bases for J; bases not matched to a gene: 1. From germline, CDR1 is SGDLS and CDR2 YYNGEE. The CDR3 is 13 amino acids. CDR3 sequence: CASSVGEGETQYF. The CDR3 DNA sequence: TGTGCCAGCAGCGTAGGGGAGGGCGAGACCCAGTACTTC.

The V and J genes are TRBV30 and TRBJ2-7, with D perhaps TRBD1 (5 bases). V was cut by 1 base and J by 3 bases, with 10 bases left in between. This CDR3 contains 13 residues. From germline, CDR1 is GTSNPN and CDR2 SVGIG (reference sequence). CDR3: CAWSEGFDYEQYF. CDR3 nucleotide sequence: TGTGCCTGGAGTGAGGGGTTCGACTACGAGCAGTACTTC.

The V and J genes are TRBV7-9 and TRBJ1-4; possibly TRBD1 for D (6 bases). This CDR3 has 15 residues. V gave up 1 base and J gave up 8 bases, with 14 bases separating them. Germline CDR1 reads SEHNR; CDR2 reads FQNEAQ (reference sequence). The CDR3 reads CASSLVGVGGEKLFF. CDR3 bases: TGTGCCAGCAGCTTAGTGGGGGTCGGGGGCGAAAAACTGTTTTTT.

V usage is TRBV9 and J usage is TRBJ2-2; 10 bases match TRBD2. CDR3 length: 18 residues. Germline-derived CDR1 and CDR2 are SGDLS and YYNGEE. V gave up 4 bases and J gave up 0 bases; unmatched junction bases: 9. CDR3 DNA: TGTGCCAGCAGCCCCGGGAGTAGCGGGGGGCCGAACACCGGGGAGCTGTTTTTT. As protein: CASSPGSSGGPNTGELFF.

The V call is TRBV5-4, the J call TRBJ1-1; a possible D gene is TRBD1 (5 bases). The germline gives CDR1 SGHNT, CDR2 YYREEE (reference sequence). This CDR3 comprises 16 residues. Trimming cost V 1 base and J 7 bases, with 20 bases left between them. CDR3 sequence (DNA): TGTGCCAGCAGCTTGATTATGGCAAGGGGCTCGTTTGAAGCTTTCTTT. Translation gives CASSLIMARGSFEAFF.

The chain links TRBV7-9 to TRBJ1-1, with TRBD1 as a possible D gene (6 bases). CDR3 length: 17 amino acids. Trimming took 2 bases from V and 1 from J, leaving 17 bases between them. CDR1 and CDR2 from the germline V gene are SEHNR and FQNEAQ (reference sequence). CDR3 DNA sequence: TGTGCCAGCAGCTTATTTTTGGGGGGCAGTTGGAACACTGAAGCTTTCTTT. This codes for CASSLFLGGSWNTEAFF.

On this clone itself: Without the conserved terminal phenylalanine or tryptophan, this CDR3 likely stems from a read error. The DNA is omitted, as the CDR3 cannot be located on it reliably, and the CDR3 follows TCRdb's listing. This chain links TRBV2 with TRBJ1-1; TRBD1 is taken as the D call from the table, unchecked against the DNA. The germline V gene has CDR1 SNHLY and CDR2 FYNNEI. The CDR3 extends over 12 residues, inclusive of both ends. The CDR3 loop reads CASSESRQGSSL.

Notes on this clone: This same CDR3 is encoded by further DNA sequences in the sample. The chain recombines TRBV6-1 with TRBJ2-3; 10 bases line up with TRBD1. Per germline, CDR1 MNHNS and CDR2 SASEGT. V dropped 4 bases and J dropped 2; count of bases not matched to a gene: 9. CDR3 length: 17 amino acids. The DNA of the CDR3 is TGTGCCAGCAGTGCCCTCAAGGACAGGGGGATCACAGATACGCAGTATTTT. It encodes CASSALKDRGITDTQYF.

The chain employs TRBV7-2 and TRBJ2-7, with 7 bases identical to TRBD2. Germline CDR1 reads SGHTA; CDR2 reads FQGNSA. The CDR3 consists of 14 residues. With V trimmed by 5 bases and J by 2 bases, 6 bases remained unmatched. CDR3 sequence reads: CASSVERGPYEQYF. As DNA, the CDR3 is TGTGCCAGCAGCGTCGAGCGGGGACCCTACGAGCAGTACTTC.

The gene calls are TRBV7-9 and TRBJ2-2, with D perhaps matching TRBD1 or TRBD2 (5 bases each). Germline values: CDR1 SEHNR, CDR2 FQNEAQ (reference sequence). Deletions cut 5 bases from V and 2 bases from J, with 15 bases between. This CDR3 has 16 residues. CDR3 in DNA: TGTGCCAGCAGCGCAGAGGGGCACGTAAACACCGGGGAGCTGTTTTTT. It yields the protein CASSAEGHVNTGELFF.

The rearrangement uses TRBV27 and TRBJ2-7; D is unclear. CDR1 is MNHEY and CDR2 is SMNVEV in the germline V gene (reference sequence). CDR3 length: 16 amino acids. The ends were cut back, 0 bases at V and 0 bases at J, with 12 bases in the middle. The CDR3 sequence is CASSLSGMSFSYEQYF. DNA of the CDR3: TGTGCCAGCAGTTTATCGGGCATGTCGTTCTCCTACGAGCAGTACTTC.

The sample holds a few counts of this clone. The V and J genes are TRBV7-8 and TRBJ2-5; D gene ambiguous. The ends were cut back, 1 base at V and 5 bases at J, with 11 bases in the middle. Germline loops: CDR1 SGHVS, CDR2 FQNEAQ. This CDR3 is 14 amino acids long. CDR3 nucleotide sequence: TGTGCCAGCAGCTTAGGATACGAACGGGAGACCCAGTACTTC. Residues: CASSLGYERETQYF.

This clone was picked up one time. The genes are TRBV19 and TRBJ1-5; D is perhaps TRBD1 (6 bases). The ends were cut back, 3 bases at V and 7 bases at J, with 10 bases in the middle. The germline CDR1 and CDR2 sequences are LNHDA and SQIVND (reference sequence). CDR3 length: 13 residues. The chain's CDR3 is CASSMGGRQPQHF. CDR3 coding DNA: TGTGCCAGTAGTATGGGGGGCCGGCAGCCCCAGCATTTT. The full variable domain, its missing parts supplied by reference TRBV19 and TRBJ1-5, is DGGITQSPKYLFRKEGQNVTLSCEQNLNHDAMYWYRQDPGQGLRLIYYSQIVNDFQKGDIAEGYSVSREKKESFPLTVTSAQKNPTAFYLCASSMGGRQPQHFGDGTRLSIL.

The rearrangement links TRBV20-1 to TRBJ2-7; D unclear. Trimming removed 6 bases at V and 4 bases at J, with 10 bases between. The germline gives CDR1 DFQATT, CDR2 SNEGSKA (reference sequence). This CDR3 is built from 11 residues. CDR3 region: CSADLGYEQYF. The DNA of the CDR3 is TGCAGTGCCGACCTGGGGTACGAGCAGTACTTC.

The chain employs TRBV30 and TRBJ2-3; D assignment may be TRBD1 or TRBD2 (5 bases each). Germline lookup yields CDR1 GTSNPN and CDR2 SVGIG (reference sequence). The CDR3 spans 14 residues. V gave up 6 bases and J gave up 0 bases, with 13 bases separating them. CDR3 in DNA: TGTGCCTGCCAACGGGGCGGAAGCACAGATACGCAGTATTTT. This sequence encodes CACQRGGSTDTQYF.

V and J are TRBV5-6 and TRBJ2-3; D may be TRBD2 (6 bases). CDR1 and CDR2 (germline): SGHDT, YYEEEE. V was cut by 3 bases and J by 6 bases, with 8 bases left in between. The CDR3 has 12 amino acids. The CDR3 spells CASSYGGDTQYF. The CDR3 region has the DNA TGTGCCAGCAGCTATGGGGGGGATACGCAGTATTTT.

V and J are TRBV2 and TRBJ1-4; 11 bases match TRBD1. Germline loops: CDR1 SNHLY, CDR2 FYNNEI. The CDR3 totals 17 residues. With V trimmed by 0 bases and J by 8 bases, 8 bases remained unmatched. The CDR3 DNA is TGTGCCAGCAGTGAAGCATGGGTCGGACAGGGGGCAGAAAAACTGTTTTTT. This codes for CASSEAWVGQGAEKLFF.

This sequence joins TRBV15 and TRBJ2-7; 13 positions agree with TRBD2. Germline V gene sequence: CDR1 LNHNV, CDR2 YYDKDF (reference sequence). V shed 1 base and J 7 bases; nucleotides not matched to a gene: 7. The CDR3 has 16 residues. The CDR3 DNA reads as TGTGCCACCAGCAGAGGCCTACCGGGACTAGCGGGAGAGCAGTACTTC. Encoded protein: CATSRGLPGLAGEQYF. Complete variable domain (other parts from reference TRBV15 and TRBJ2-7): DAMVIQNPRYQVTQFGKPVTLSCSQTLNHNVMYWYQQKSSQAPKLLFHYYDKDFNNEADTPDNFQSRRPNTSFCFLDIRSPGLGDTAMYLCATSRGLPGLAGEQYFGPGTRLTVT.

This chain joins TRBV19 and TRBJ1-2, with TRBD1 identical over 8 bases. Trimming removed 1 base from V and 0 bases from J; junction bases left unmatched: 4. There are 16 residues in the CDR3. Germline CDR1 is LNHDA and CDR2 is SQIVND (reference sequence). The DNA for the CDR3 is TGTGCCAGTAGTATAGGACAGGGGACAACTAACTATGGCTACACCTTC. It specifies CASSIGQGTTNYGYTF.

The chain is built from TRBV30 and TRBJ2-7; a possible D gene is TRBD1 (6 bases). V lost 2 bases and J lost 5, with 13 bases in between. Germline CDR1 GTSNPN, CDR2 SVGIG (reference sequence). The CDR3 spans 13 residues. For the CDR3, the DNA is TGTGCCTGGAGTCTTGGGACATCTCACGAGCAGTACTTC. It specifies CAWSLGTSHEQYF.

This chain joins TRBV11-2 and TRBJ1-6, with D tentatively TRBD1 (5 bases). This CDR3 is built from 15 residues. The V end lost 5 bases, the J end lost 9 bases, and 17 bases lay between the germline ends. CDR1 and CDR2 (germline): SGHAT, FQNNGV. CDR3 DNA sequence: TGTGCCAGCAGCCGGGCGGGGCCCCGGGGTTCACCCCTCCACTTT. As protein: CASSRAGPRGSPLHF.

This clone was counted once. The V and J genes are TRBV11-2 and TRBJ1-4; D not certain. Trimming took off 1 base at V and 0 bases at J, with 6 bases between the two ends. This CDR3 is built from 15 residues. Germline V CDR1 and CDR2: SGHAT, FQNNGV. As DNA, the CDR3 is TGTGCCAGCAGCTTAGGGGTTACAACTAATGAAAAACTGTTTTTT. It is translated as CASSLGVTTNEKLFF.

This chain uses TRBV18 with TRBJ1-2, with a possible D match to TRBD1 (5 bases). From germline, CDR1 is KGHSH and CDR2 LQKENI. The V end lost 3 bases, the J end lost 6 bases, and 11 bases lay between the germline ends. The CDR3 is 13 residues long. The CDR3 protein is CASSPSGGDGYTF. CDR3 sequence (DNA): TGTGCCAGCTCACCGTCGGGAGGGGATGGCTACACCTTC.

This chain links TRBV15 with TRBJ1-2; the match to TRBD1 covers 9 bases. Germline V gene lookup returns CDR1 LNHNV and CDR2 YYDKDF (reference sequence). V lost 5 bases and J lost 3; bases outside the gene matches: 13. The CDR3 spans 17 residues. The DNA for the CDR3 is TGTGCCACCAGCGCAAGGTTGTCCCGGACAGGGGACTATGGCTACACCTTC. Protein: CATSARLSRTGDYGYTF. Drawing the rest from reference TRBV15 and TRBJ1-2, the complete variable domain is DAMVIQNPRYQVTQFGKPVTLSCSQTLNHNVMYWYQQKSSQAPKLLFHYYDKDFNNEADTPDNFQSRRPNTSFCFLDIRSPGLGDTAMYLCATSARLSRTGDYGYTFGSGTRLTVV.

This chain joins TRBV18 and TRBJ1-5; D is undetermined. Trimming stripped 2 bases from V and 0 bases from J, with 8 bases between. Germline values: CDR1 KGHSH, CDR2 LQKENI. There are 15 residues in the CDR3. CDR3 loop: CASSPTGNSNQPQHF. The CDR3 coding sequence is TGTGCCAGCTCACCAACGGGGAATAGCAATCAGCCCCAGCATTTT.